One and the same sample provided the 19 T cell receptor beta chains below, sequenced in a study of blood T cell dynamics during melanoma immunotherapy. Time point indicated: pre-treatment baseline. The method was immunoSEQ multiplex PCR; TCRdb's version includes in-frame clones alone and lacks a portion of them. The sample lists fewer than 15,000 clones, 90% to 95% occurring once. The sample here was effector memory CD8+ T cells from blood, taken from a patient treated with checkpoint blockade. These receptors came from a human donor with melanoma.

Only one count was recorded for this clone. The chain has TRBV27 and TRBJ2-1; 9 nucleotides agree with TRBD1. The CDR3 length is 14 residues. Germline CDR1 MNHEY, CDR2 SMNVEV (reference sequence). V lost 5 bases and J lost 7; bases outside the gene matches: 6. The DNA of the CDR3 is TGTGCCAGCAGTCCTTCTGGGACAGGGAATGAGCAGTTCTTC. Amino acids: CASSPSGTGNEQFF.

The table lists this clone with a count of one. The V gene is TRBV27, the J gene TRBJ2-1; 8 positions agree with TRBD1. Germline CDR1 and CDR2: MNHEY and SMNVEV (reference sequence). V lost 2 bases to trimming and J lost 7 bases; unmatched junction nucleotides: 7. The CDR3 totals 15 residues. CDR3 bases: TGTGCCAGCAGTTTAACCCCAGGGGGCGATAATGAGCAGTTCTTC. Its translation is CASSLTPGGDNEQFF.

The J gene is TRBJ2-1, the V gene TRBV29-1, with TRBD2 identical over 9 bases. This CDR3 is 14 amino acids long. Germline values: CDR1 SQVTM, CDR2 ANQGSEA. The V and J ends lost 6 bases and 3 bases, in that order; junction bases with no gene match: 6. The CDR3, as DNA: TGCAGCGTCCTAGCGGGGATAAACTACAATGAGCAGTTCTTC. This codes for CSVLAGINYNEQFF.

The chain carries TRBV5-5 and TRBJ1-1, with D possibly being TRBD1 (6 bases). The CDR3 runs 14 residues. Germline V lookup: CDR1 SGHKS, CDR2 YYEKEE (reference sequence). Trimming stripped 3 bases from V and 0 bases from J, with 9 bases between. CDR3 protein: CASSWGQLNTEAFF. The CDR3 region has the DNA TGTGCCAGCAGCTGGGGGCAGTTGAACACTGAAGCTTTCTTT.

The gene calls are TRBV4-1 and TRBJ1-5, with TRBD1 identical over 7 bases. The germline V gene has CDR1 MGHRA and CDR2 YSYEKL. J was trimmed by 3 bases and V by 1 base; bases with no gene match: 12. This CDR3 has 18 amino acids. The CDR3 DNA reads as TGCGCCAGCAGCCAAGCTAGGGGGCCCAGGGACGTCAATCAGCCCCAGCATTTT. Amino acid sequence: CASSQARGPRDVNQPQHF.

The chain uses TRBV5-5 and TRBJ1-5, with D possibly TRBD1 on 5 matching bases. This CDR3 contains 14 residues. The V gene lost 4 bases and the J gene lost 3 bases, with 11 bases spanning the gap. Germline CDR1 and CDR2: SGHKS and YYEKEE (reference sequence). The CDR3 loop reads CASSGAGDNQPQHF. Written as DNA, the CDR3 is TGTGCCAGCAGCGGGGCTGGGGACAATCAGCCCCAGCATTTT.

The CDR3 loop is CASSLGGHTEAFF. The CDR3 DNA follows: TGTGCCAGCAGCCTAGGGGGCCACACTGAAGCTTTCTTT. The chain carries TRBV9 and TRBJ1-1, with TRBD1 matching over 7 bases. This CDR3 has 13 residues. Germline CDR1 reads SGDLS; CDR2 reads YYNGEE. Germline trimming cut 4 bases from V and 3 bases from J; bases unmatched to any gene: 3.

The chain uses TRBV4-3 and TRBJ2-1; D is possibly TRBD2 (6 bases). Trimming left V 0 bases short and J 6 bases short, with 12 bases between. The CDR3 runs 15 residues. From germline, CDR1 is LGHNA and CDR2 YSLEER. The CDR3, as DNA: TGCGCCAGCAGCCAAGATCGCGGGACCAGCAATGAGCAGTTCTTC. Translation: CASSQDRGTSNEQFF.

A single count supports this clone. V and J are TRBV27 and TRBJ1-5; D possibly corresponds to TRBD1 (5 bases). The CDR3 is 13 amino acids. The germline gives CDR1 MNHEY, CDR2 SMNVEV (reference sequence). V lost 7 bases and J 3 bases, leaving 10 bases between the germline ends. The CDR3 nucleotides read TGTGCCAGCATGCGAGGGGACAATCAGCCCCAGCATTTT. This codes for CASMRGDNQPQHF.

The genes are TRBV4-1 and TRBJ2-7, with D maybe TRBD2 (5 bases). Germline loops: CDR1 MGHRA, CDR2 YSYEKL. V gave up 5 bases and J gave up 2 bases, with 16 bases separating them. The CDR3 has 15 amino acids. CDR3 DNA sequence: TGCGCCAGCAGCTTCATTGAGAGCGGAACCTACGAGCAGTACTTC. Protein product: CASSFIESGTYEQYF.

This chain uses TRBV19 with TRBJ1-3; D perhaps matches TRBD1 (6 bases). V was clipped by 7 bases and J by 0 bases, with 13 bases between them. The germline gives CDR1 LNHDA, CDR2 SQIVND (reference sequence). CDR3 length: 15 residues. CDR3 loop: CASKSLQGSGNTIYF. The DNA of the CDR3 is TGTGCCAGTAAATCCCTACAGGGCTCTGGAAACACCATATATTTT.

The chain recombines TRBV19 with TRBJ2-7; tentatively, D is TRBD2 (6 bases). The germline V and J ends were trimmed by 2 bases and 0 bases, with 11 bases remaining between them. CDR3 size: 15 residues. The germline V gene encodes CDR1 LNHDA and CDR2 SQIVND (reference sequence). CDR3: CASSIQRARSYEQYF. The CDR3 bases are TGTGCCAGTAGTATACAGCGGGCCCGCTCCTACGAGCAGTACTTC.

The chain combines TRBV11-2 with TRBJ1-1; 7 nucleotides align to TRBD1. Germline V gene lookup returns CDR1 SGHAT and CDR2 FQNNGV. The CDR3 has 15 residues. V lost 4 bases to trimming and J lost 4 bases; unmatched junction nucleotides: 9. CDR3: CASSSLLGQVTEAFF. CDR3 nucleotide sequence: TGTGCCAGCAGCTCTCTACTTGGACAGGTCACTGAAGCTTTCTTT.

This chain connects TRBV5-5 to TRBJ2-5, with D perhaps assigned TRBD1 or TRBD2 (5 bases each). Germline loops: CDR1 SGHKS, CDR2 YYEKEE (reference sequence). The V end lost 8 bases, the J end lost 1 base, and 9 bases lay between the germline ends. This CDR3 region has 12 residues. CDR3: CASSGTQETQYF. The CDR3 nucleotides are TGTGCCAGTTCCGGGACCCAAGAGACCCAGTACTTC. Filled out from reference TRBV5-5 and TRBJ2-5, the complete variable domain reads DAGVTQSPTHLIKTRGQQVTLRCSPISGHKSVSWYQQVLGQGPQFIFQYYEKEERGRGNFPDRFSARQFPNYSSELNVNALLLGDSALYLCASSGTQETQYFGPGTRLLVL.

The chain joins TRBV6-6 to TRBJ1-1, with D maybe TRBD1 (5 bases). Germline V gene lookup returns CDR1 MNHNY and CDR2 SVGAGI (reference sequence). The V and J ends lost 5 bases and 0 bases respectively, with 13 bases between them. The CDR3 extends over 15 amino acids. The CDR3 sequence: CASSHLDSLNTEAFF. CDR3 bases: TGTGCCAGCAGTCATCTAGACAGCCTGAACACTGAAGCTTTCTTT.

This chain connects TRBV6-5 to TRBJ2-2, with 8 bases fitting TRBD1. The germline CDR1 and CDR2 sequences are MNHEY and SVGAGI. Trimming at V came to 6 bases and at J to 4 bases, leaving 4 bases not matched to a gene. The CDR3 contains 14 residues. The CDR3 DNA reads TGTGCCAGCAGACCCGGGACAGGCACCGGGGAGCTGTTTTTT. It yields the protein CASRPGTGTGELFF.

This chain links TRBV25-1 with TRBJ1-2; no clear D. Germline CDR1 is MGHDK and CDR2 is SYGVNS. V was cut by 5 bases and J by 2 bases, with 12 bases left in between. The CDR3 is 14 residues long. CDR3 DNA sequence: TGTGCCAGCAGTCCCGACGGGTTAAACTATGGCTACACCTTC. Its protein is CASSPDGLNYGYTF.

The chain recombines TRBV21-1 with TRBJ2-3; TRBD1, the D gene given by the table, was not confirmed from the DNA. TRBV21-1 is noted as a pseudogene. This CDR3 contains 16 residues. The CDR3 reads CASSKIRDRGSCTQYF. The CDR3 DNA follows: TGTGCCAGCAGCAAAATTCGGGACAGGGGAAGTTGTACGCAGTATTTT.

The chain recombines TRBV7-9 with TRBJ1-1; 11 bases are a match to TRBD1. Germline V gene sequence: CDR1 SEHNR, CDR2 FQNEAQ (reference sequence). The CDR3 extends over 14 amino acids. With V trimmed by 3 bases and J by 4 bases, 1 base remained unmatched. This CDR3 reads CASSFGTGGTEAFF. CDR3 bases: TGTGCCAGCAGCTTCGGGACAGGGGGCACTGAAGCTTTCTTT.